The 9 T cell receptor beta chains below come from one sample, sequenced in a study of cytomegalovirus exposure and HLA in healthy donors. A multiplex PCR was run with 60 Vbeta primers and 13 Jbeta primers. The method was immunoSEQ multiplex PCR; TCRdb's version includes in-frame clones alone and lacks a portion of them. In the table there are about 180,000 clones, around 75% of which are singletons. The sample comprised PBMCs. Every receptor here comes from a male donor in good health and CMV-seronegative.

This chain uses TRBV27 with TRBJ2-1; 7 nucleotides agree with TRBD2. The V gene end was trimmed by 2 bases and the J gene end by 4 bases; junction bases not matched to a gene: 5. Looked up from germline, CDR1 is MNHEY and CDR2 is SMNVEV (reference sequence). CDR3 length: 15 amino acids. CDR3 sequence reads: CASSLAGVRYNEQFF. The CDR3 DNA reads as TGTGCCAGCAGTTTAGCGGGAGTAAGGTACAATGAGCAGTTCTTC.

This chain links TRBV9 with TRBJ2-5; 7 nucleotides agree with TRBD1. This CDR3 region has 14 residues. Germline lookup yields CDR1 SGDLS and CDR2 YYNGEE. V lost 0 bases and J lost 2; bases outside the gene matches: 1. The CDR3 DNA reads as TGTGCCAGCAGCGTAGGGGACAGACAAGAGACCCAGTACTTC. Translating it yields CASSVGDRQETQYF.

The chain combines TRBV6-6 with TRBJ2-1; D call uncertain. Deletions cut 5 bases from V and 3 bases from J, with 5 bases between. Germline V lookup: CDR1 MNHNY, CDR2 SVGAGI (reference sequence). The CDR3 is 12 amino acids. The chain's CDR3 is CASSPSYNEQFF. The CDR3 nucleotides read TGTGCCAGCAGTCCTAGCTACAATGAGCAGTTCTTC.

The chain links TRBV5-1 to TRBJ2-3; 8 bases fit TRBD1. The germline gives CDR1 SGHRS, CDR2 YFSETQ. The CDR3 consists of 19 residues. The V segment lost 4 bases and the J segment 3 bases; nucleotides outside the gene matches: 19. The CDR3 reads CASSPLGTGGGSRTDTQYF. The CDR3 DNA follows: TGCGCCAGCAGCCCGCTTGGAACAGGGGGAGGCAGTAGGACAGATACGCAGTATTTT.

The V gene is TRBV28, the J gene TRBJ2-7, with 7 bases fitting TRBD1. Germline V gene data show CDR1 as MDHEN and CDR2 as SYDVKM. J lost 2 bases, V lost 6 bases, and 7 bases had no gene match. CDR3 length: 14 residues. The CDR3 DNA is TGTGCCAGCAGCCACAGGGGCCCGACCTACGAGCAGTACTTC. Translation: CASSHRGPTYEQYF.

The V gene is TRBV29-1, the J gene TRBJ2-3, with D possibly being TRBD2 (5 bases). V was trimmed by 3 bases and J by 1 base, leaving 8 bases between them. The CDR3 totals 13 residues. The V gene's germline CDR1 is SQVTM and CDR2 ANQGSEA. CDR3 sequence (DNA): TGCAGCGTTGAGAGAGGGCGCACAGATACGCAGTATTTT. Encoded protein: CSVERGRTDTQYF.

The CDR3 region is CAWSRGSGDWGREKLFF. CDR3 sequence (DNA): TGTGCCTGGAGCAGGGGGTCGGGAGATTGGGGGCGAGAAAAACTGTTTTTT. V is TRBV30 and J is TRBJ1-4; 7 nucleotides match TRBD1. Germline V gene lookup returns CDR1 GTSNPN and CDR2 SVGIG (reference sequence). The CDR3 loop spans 17 amino acids. V was pared by 3 bases and J by 8 bases, with 18 bases of the junction left unmatched.

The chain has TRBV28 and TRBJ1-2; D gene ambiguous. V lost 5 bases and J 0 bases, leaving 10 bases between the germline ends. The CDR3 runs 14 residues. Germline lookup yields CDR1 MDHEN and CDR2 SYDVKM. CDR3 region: CASSLGLTNYGYTF. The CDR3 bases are TGTGCCAGCAGTCTTGGGCTAACTAACTATGGCTACACCTTC.

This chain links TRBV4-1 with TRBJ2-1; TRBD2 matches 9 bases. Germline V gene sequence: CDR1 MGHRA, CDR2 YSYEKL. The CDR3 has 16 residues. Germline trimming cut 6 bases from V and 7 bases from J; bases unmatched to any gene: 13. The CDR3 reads CASSPSGGGAFNEQFF. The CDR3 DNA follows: TGCGCCAGCAGTCCAAGTGGCGGGGGGGCCTTTAATGAGCAGTTCTTC.